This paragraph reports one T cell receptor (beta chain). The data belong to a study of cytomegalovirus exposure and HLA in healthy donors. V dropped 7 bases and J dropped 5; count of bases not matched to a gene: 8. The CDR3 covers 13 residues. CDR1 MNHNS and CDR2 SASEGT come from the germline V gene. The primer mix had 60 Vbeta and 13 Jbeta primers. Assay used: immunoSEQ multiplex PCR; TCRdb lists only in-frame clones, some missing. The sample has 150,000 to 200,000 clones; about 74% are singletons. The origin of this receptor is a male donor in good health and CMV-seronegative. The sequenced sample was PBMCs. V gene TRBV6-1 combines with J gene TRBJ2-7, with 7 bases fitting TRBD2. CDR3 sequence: CASTGWEGHEQYF. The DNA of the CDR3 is TGTGCCAGCACGGGGTGGGAGGGGCACGAGCAGTACTTC.